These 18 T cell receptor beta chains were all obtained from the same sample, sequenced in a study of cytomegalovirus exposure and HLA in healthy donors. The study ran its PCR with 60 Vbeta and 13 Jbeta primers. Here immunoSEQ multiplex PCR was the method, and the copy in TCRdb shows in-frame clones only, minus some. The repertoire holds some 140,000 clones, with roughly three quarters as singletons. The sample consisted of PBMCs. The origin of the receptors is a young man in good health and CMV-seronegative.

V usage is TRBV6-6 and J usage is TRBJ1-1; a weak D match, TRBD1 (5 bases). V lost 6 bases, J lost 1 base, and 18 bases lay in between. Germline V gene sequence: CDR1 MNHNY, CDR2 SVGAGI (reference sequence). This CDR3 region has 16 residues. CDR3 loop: CASRGGGDGKNTEAFF. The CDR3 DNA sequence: TGTGCCAGCAGGGGTGGAGGGGACGGGAAGAACACTGAAGCTTTCTTT.

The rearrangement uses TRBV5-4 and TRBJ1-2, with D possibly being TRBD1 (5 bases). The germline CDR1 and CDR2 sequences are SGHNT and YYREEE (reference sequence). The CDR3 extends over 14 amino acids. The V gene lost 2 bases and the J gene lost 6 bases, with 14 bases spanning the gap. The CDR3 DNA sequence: TGTGCCAGCAGCTTAACGGGGGTAGCGGATGGCTACACCTTC. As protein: CASSLTGVADGYTF.

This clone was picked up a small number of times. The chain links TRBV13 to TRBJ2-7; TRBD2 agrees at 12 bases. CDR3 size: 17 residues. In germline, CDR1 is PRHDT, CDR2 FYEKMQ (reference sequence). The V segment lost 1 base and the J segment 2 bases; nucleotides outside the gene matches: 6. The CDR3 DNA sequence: TGTGCCAGCAGCTTAGCAGGGCTAGCGGGAGGGCCCTACGAGCAGTACTTC. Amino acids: CASSLAGLAGGPYEQYF.

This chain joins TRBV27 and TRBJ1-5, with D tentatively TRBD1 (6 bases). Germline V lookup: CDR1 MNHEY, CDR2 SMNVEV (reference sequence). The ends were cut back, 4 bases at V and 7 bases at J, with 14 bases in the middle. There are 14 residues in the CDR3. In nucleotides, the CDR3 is TGTGCCAGCAGTTACAGGGAAGGACGACAGCCCCAGCATTTT. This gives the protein CASSYREGRQPQHF.

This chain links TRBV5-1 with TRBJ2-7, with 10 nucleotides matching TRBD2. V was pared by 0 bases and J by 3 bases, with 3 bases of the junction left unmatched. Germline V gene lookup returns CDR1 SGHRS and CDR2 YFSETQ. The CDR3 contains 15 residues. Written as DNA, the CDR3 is TGCGCCAGCAGCTTGGGTGGACTAGCGGACTACGAGCAGTACTTC. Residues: CASSLGGLADYEQYF.

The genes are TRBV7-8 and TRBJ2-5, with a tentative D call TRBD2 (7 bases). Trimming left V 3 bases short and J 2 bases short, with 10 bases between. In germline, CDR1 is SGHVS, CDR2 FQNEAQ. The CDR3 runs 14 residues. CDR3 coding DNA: TGTGCCAGCAGCTTTCGGGGGGCACAAGAGACCCAGTACTTC. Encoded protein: CASSFRGAQETQYF.

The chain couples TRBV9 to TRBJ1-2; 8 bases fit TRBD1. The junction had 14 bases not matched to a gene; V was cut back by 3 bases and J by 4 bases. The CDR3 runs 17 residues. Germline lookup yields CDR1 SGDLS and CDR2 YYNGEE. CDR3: CASSDGTGVKEPYGYTF. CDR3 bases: TGTGCCAGCAGCGACGGGACAGGTGTTAAGGAGCCCTATGGCTACACCTTC.

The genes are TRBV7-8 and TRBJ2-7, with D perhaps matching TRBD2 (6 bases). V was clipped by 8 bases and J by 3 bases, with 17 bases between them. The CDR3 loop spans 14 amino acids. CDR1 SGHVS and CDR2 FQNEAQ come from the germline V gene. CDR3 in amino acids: CASCLTSSGYEQYF. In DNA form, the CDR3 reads TGTGCCAGCTGCCTCACTAGCTCAGGCTACGAGCAGTACTTC. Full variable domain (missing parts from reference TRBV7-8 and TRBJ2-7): GAGVSQSPRYKVAKRGQDVALRCDPISGHVSLFWYQQALGQGPEFLTYFQNEAQLDKSGLPSDRFFAERPEGSVSTLKIQRTQQEDSAVYLCASCLTSSGYEQYFGPGTRLTVT.

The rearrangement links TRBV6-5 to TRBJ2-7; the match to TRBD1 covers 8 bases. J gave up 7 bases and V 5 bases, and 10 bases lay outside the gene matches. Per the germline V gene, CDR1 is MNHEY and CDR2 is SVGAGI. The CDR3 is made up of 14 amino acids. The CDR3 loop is CASSQTGALAEQYF. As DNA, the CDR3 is TGTGCCAGCAGTCAGACAGGGGCCTTGGCTGAGCAGTACTTC.

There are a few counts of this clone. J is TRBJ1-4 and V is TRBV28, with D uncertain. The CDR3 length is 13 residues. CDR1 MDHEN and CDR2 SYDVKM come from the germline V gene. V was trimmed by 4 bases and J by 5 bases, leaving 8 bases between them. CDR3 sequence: CASSWYYNEKLFF. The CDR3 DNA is TGTGCCAGCAGTTGGTACTACAATGAAAAACTGTTTTTT.

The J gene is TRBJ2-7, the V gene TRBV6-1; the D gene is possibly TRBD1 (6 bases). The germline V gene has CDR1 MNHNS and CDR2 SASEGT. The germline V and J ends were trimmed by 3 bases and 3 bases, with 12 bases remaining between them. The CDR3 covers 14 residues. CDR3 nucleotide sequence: TGTGCCAGCAGTGAGGGGCAGGGACACTACGAGCAGTACTTC. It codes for CASSEGQGHYEQYF.

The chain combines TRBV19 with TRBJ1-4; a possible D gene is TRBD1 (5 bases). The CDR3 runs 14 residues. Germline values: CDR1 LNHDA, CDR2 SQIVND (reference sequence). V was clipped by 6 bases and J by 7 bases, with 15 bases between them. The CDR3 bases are TGTGCCAGTAGCAGACAGCGTGTCGGTGAAAAACTGTTTTTT. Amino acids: CASSRQRVGEKLFF. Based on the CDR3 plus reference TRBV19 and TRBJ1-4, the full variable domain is DGGITQSPKYLFRKEGQNVTLSCEQNLNHDAMYWYRQDPGQGLRLIYYSQIVNDFQKGDIAEGYSVSREKKESFPLTVTSAQKNPTAFYLCASSRQRVGEKLFFGSGTQLSVL.

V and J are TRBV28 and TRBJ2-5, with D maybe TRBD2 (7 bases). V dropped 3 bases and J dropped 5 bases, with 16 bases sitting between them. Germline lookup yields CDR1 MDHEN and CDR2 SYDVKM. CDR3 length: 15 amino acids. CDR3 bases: TGTGCCAGCAGTTTCCCCCCCGGGGGGCTGGAGACCCAGTACTTC. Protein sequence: CASSFPPGGLETQYF.

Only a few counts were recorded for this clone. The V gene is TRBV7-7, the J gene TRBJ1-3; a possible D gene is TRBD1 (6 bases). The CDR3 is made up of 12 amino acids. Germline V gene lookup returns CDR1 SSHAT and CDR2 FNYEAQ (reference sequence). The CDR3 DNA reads TGTGGAGCACAGGGTGCCGGAAACACCATATATTTT. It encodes CGAQGAGNTIYF.

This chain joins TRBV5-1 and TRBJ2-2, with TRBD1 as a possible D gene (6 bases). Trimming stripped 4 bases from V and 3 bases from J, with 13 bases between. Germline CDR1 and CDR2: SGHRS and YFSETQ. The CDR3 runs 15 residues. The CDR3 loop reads CASSIQKGDTGELFF. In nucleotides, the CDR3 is TGCGCCAGCAGCATTCAAAAGGGGGACACCGGGGAGCTGTTTTTT.

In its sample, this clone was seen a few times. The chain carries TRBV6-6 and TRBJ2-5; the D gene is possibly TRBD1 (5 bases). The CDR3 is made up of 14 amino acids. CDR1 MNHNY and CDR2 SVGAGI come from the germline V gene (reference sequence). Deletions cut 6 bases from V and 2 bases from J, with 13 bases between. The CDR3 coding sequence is TGTGCCAGCAGAACCGCCCGGACACAAGAGACCCAGTACTTC. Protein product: CASRTARTQETQYF.

CDR3 bases: TGTGCCAGCGCTTCCCAGGGGGCGGCCTACGAGCAGTACTTC. Residues: CASASQGAAYEQYF. The rearrangement uses TRBV28 and TRBJ2-7; 8 bases are shared with TRBD1. CDR1 and CDR2 from the germline V gene are MDHEN and SYDVKM. The CDR3 is 14 residues long. V lost 8 bases to trimming and J lost 2 bases; unmatched junction nucleotides: 8.

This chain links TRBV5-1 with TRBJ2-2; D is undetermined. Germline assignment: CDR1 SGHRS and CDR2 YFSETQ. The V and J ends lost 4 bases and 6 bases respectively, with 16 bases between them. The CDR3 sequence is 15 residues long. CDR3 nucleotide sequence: TGCGCCAGCAGCGAGAAAACCCCGACTCCCGGGGAGCTGTTTTTT. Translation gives CASSEKTPTPGELFF.